Following are 19 T cell receptor beta chains from one sample sequenced in a study of control samples from healthy donors and cancer patients (dated by TCRdb to 2018 to 2020). The protocol used for the library was the immunoSEQ multiplex PCR assay. Entries here come from immuneACCESS through TCRdb and include only in-frame sequences with V and J called. Some clones fail to appear in such tables; in the studies checked, an unresolved V gene covers under half of the shortfall, and the cause of the remainder is unknown. The sample table holds around 120,000 clones, of which approximately 94% were seen once. The ten largest clones capture less than 4% of the sample. Sequencing input: blood. The origin of the receptors is a young man in good health.

The chain combines TRBV4-1 with TRBJ1-5; D ambiguous. V lost 1 base and J 8 bases, leaving 15 bases between the germline ends. The CDR3 is 15 residues long. Germline V CDR1 and CDR2: MGHRA, YSYEKL. The CDR3 sequence is CASSQVTRSGEPQHF. CDR3 nucleotides: TGCGCCAGCAGCCAAGTCACCCGCTCAGGCGAGCCCCAGCATTTT.

DNA for the CDR3: TGTGCCAGCAGTTGGGGGGGATTCGCAGATACGCAGTATTTT. Its protein is CASSWGGFADTQYF. This chain links TRBV6-5 with TRBJ2-3, with 7 bases aligning to TRBD2. V lost 4 bases, J lost 4 bases, and 5 bases stayed unmatched. The CDR3 extends over 14 amino acids. CDR1 and CDR2 (germline): MNHEY, SVGAGI.

The J gene is TRBJ1-3, the V gene TRBV30; no clear D gene. The germline gives CDR1 GTSNPN, CDR2 SVGIG (reference sequence). CDR3 length: 14 residues. V was shortened by 5 bases and J by 0 bases, with 11 bases between the two germline ends. The CDR3: CAWELGNSGNTIYF. The CDR3 nucleotides are TGTGCCTGGGAGCTAGGGAACTCTGGAAACACCATATATTTT.

The chain uses TRBV10-2 and TRBJ2-3; no clear D gene. Germline V gene lookup returns CDR1 WSHSY and CDR2 SAAADI. Trimming removed 3 bases from V and 9 bases from J, with 7 bases in between. The CDR3 extends over 11 amino acids. The CDR3 region has the DNA TGCGCCAGCAGTGAAGGATACACGCAGTATTTT. Translation: CASSEGYTQYF.

The genes are TRBV29-1 and TRBJ2-7; a possible D gene is TRBD1 (6 bases). Trimming removed 3 bases at V and 3 bases at J, with 12 bases between. The CDR3 has 13 amino acids. Germline assignment: CDR1 SQVTM and CDR2 ANQGSEA. The CDR3 loop reads CSVEAGDIYEQYF. CDR3 in DNA: TGCAGCGTTGAGGCAGGGGATATCTACGAGCAGTACTTC.

The chain has TRBV7-9 and TRBJ1-2, with D maybe TRBD1 (5 bases). CDR3 size: 15 residues. V lost 5 bases, J lost 7 bases, and 20 bases lay in between. Germline V gene lookup returns CDR1 SEHNR and CDR2 FQNEAQ (reference sequence). In nucleotides, the CDR3 is TGTGCCAGCAGCCCCGGAGGTGGGGCAATGGGTGGCTACACCTTC. Its protein is CASSPGGGAMGGYTF.

The chain couples TRBV18 to TRBJ2-5; TRBD2 matches at 8 bases. The CDR3 is 16 amino acids. V lost 4 bases, J lost 4 bases, and 11 bases stayed unmatched. Germline V gene lookup returns CDR1 KGHSH and CDR2 LQKENI. CDR3: CASSRAGGVRRETQYF. CDR3 coding DNA: TGTGCCAGCTCACGGGCCGGGGGGGTACGGCGAGAGACCCAGTACTTC.

This chain links TRBV27 with TRBJ2-7; 9 bases match TRBD1. With 4 bases clipped from V and 4 bases from J, the junction kept 5 bases outside the gene matches. Germline V gene data show CDR1 as MNHEY and CDR2 as SMNVEV (reference sequence). The CDR3 loop spans 14 amino acids. DNA of the CDR3: TGTGCCAGCAGTTCCCGGGACAGGGTTTACGAGCAGTACTTC. It is translated as CASSSRDRVYEQYF.

The chain couples TRBV29-1 to TRBJ1-5, with D perhaps TRBD1 (5 bases). V was trimmed by 7 bases and J by 5 bases, leaving 12 bases between them. The germline gives CDR1 SQVTM, CDR2 ANQGSEA. There are 12 residues in the CDR3. Here the CDR3 DNA reads TGCAGCGCTGGACATACCTATCAGCCCCAGCATTTT. This sequence encodes CSAGHTYQPQHF.

Here the CDR3 DNA reads TGTGCCAGCAGTTACGGGGCTACCTTTTTGGGTGAGACCCAGTACTTC. Translated, it gives CASSYGATFLGETQYF. The gene calls are TRBV6-6 and TRBJ2-5; tentatively, D is TRBD1 (5 bases). The CDR3 runs 16 residues. The V gene lost 2 bases and the J gene lost 5 bases, with 18 bases spanning the gap. Germline V CDR1 and CDR2: MNHNY, SVGAGI (reference sequence).

The chain combines TRBV30 with TRBJ1-1; tentative D call: TRBD1 (5 bases). Germline V gene lookup returns CDR1 GTSNPN and CDR2 SVGIG (reference sequence). This CDR3 is 14 amino acids long. Trimming shortened V by 8 bases and J by 0 bases, and 16 bases separated the two germline ends. The CDR3 protein is CAGTPRGVNTEAFF. The CDR3 nucleotides are TGTGCCGGGACCCCCCGGGGGGTGAACACTGAAGCTTTCTTT. Based on the CDR3 plus reference TRBV30 and TRBJ1-1, the full variable domain is SQTIHQWPATLVQPVGSPLSLECTVEGTSNPNLYWYRQAAGRGLQLLFYSVGIGQISSEVPQNLSASRPQDRQFILSSKKLLLSDSGFYLCAGTPRGVNTEAFFGQGTRLTVV.

The V call is TRBV3-1 (or the pseudogene TRBV3-2), the J call TRBJ2-7, with 11 bases identical to TRBD2. CDR1 LGHDT and CDR2 YNNKEL come from the germline V gene (reference sequence). The CDR3 is 15 amino acids. J was trimmed by 3 bases and V by 5 bases; bases with no gene match: 6. DNA for the CDR3: TGTGCCAGCAGCTTCCTAGCGGGGGGCCGCTACGAGCAGTACTTC. Its protein product is CASSFLAGGRYEQYF.

This clone was picked up one time. V usage is TRBV3-1 (or the pseudogene TRBV3-2) and J usage is TRBJ2-5; 14 bases fit TRBD2. The V gene's germline CDR1 is LGHDT and CDR2 YNNKEL (reference sequence). Trimming cost V 1 base and J 3 bases; bases outside gene matches: 4. The CDR3 is 17 residues long. The CDR3 region has the DNA TGTGCCAGCAGCCAAGTTTTGGGACTAGCGGGGGAAGAGACCCAGTACTTC. The encoded protein is CASSQVLGLAGEETQYF.

The gene calls are TRBV11-2 and TRBJ2-5; maybe TRBD1 (5 bases). Germline values: CDR1 SGHAT, CDR2 FQNNGV. CDR3 size: 15 residues. Trimming cost V 1 base and J 0 bases, with 9 bases left between them. CDR3 protein: CASSLGAGYQETQYF. CDR3 nucleotide sequence: TGTGCCAGCAGCTTAGGGGCAGGGTACCAAGAGACCCAGTACTTC.

The chain is built from TRBV28 and TRBJ1-2; a possible D gene is TRBD1 (6 bases). V was cut by 6 bases and J by 4 bases, with 15 bases left in between. Looked up from germline, CDR1 is MDHEN and CDR2 is SYDVKM. This CDR3 region has 14 residues. The CDR3 loop is CASSPGEATYGYTF. Here the CDR3 DNA reads TGTGCCAGCAGCCCAGGGGAGGCAACCTATGGCTACACCTTC.

The chain couples TRBV6-6 to TRBJ1-5; D ambiguous. V gave up 6 bases and J gave up 4 bases, with 13 bases separating them. This CDR3 has 14 amino acids. Germline V gene lookup returns CDR1 MNHNY and CDR2 SVGAGI (reference sequence). CDR3 nucleotide sequence: TGTGCCAGCAGGGAGTGGGAAAGAAATCAGCCCCAGCATTTT. This sequence encodes CASREWERNQPQHF.

The chain joins TRBV14 to TRBJ2-3; D remains ambiguous. The length of the CDR3 is 13 residues. CDR1 is SGHDN and CDR2 is FVKESK in the germline V gene. With 0 bases removed from V and 8 bases from J, the gap between germline ends came to 9 bases. In DNA, the CDR3 is TGTGCCAGCAGCCAAGACGGAGTACCTACGCAGTATTTT. Residues: CASSQDGVPTQYF.

V usage is TRBV19 and J usage is TRBJ1-1, with 11 bases lining up with TRBD1. Germline loops: CDR1 LNHDA, CDR2 SQIVND (reference sequence). CDR3 size: 15 residues. V was clipped by 3 bases and J by 3 bases; unmatched bases: 3. The CDR3 loop reads CASSIGDRGDTEAFF. The CDR3 DNA is TGTGCCAGTAGTATCGGGGACAGGGGGGACACTGAAGCTTTCTTT.

V and J are TRBV6-6 and TRBJ1-2; no definite D call. Trimming cost V 6 bases and J 2 bases, with 19 bases left between them. The CDR3 sequence is 16 residues long. Germline V CDR1 and CDR2: MNHNY, SVGAGI (reference sequence). The CDR3 bases are TGTGCCAGCAGACCAAACACCCGGCGGGGAAACTATGGCTACACCTTC. Protein: CASRPNTRRGNYGYTF.